The 25 T cell receptor beta chains reported below all come from one sample, sequenced in a study of T cells after yellow fever vaccination. TCRdb used MiXCR to reprocess the 5' RACE reads, holding one entry per CDR3 protein. The table lists 310,000 or so distinct CDR3 sequences, 6.8% of them singletons. The material was PBMCs, obtained roughly 46 days after the first yellow fever vaccination. The receptors stem from a young man who received the YFV17D yellow fever vaccine.

Regarding this clonotype: This may be a read error: a much more frequent sequence differs by one nucleotide. The gene calls are TRBV11-2 and TRBJ2-3, with 7 bases matching TRBD2. The germline V gene encodes CDR1 SGHAT and CDR2 FQNNGV. This CDR3 spans 14 amino acids. The CDR3 region is CASQRDYSTDTRYF. The CDR3 DNA sequence: TGTGCCAGCCAGCGGGACTATAGCACAGATACGCGGTATTTT.

This clonotype showed up many times. The chain joins TRBV5-1 to TRBJ2-5; the D gene is possibly TRBD2 (6 bases). The CDR3 loop spans 15 amino acids. Germline V gene lookup returns CDR1 SGHRS and CDR2 YFSETQ. Trimming left V 0 bases short and J 1 base short, with 10 bases between. For the CDR3, the DNA is TGCGCCAGCAGCTTGGAGGGACTGAGCCAAGAGACCCAGTACTTC. Translated: CASSLEGLSQETQYF. The variable domain in full, completed from reference TRBV5-1 and TRBJ2-5, reads KAGVTQTPRYLIKTRGQQVTLSCSPISGHRSVSWYQQTPGQGLQFLFEYFSETQRNKGNFPGRFSGRQFSNSRSEMNVSTLELGDSALYLCASSLEGLSQETQYFGPGTRLLVL.

The chain recombines TRBV20-1 with TRBJ1-2, with D unresolved. Trimming pared 3 bases from V and 8 bases from J, leaving 13 bases between. The germline CDR1 and CDR2 sequences are DFQATT and SNEGSKA (reference sequence). The CDR3 totals 12 residues. CDR3 amino acids: CSASGGLHGYTF. The DNA of the CDR3 is TGCAGTGCTAGTGGCGGTCTTCACGGCTACACCTTC.

This clonotype was counted between two and nine times. The genes are TRBV25-1 and TRBJ2-3; D could derive from TRBD1 or TRBD2 (5 bases each). CDR3 size: 14 residues. Germline values: CDR1 MGHDK, CDR2 SYGVNS. The V gene lost 10 bases and the J gene lost 3 bases, with 17 bases spanning the gap. As DNA, the CDR3 is TGTGCCACTTCTAGGGACCCGGCGACAGATACGCAGTATTTT. Its protein product is CATSRDPATDTQYF.

This clonotype was seen more than once but under ten times. The chain has TRBV5-4 and TRBJ2-3; TRBD2 is a possible D gene (5 bases). The CDR3 length is 14 residues. The V gene's germline CDR1 is SGHNT and CDR2 YYREEE (reference sequence). Trimming took 3 bases from V and 4 from J, leaving 12 bases between them. The CDR3 spells CASSSGGSPDTQYF. The DNA for the CDR3 is TGTGCCAGCAGCTCCGGAGGATCACCAGATACGCAGTATTTT.

In its sample, this clonotype was seen a few times. CDR3: CASSFSYNQPQHF. CDR3 DNA sequence: TGCGCCAGCAGCTTCAGTTACAATCAGCCCCAGCATTTT. V is TRBV5-1 and J is TRBJ1-5; D uncertain. V lost 2 bases and J 3 bases, leaving 6 bases between the germline ends. CDR1 and CDR2 (germline): SGHRS, YFSETQ. This CDR3 has 13 amino acids.

This clonotype has a handful of counts. The V gene is TRBV9, the J gene TRBJ2-7; TRBD1 aligns across 10 bases. The germline CDR1 and CDR2 sequences are SGDLS and YYNGEE. V gave up 2 bases and J gave up 5 bases; unmatched junction bases: 7. The CDR3 is 15 amino acids. CDR3 DNA: TGTGCCAGCAGCGTCGGGACAGGGGATGTCCACGAGCAGTACTTC. Its translation is CASSVGTGDVHEQYF.

This clonotype was found a few times. The rearrangement uses TRBV24-1 and TRBJ2-1, with D uncertain. V was trimmed by 9 bases and J by 1 base, leaving 18 bases between them. Germline V gene data show CDR1 as KGHDR and CDR2 as SFDVKD. CDR3 length equals 16 residues. CDR3 in amino acids: CATGSGRSWSYNEQFF. CDR3 DNA sequence: TGTGCCACCGGGTCCGGGCGCTCATGGTCCTACAATGAGCAGTTCTTC.

This clonotype has a count of ten or more. The V and J genes are TRBV19 and TRBJ2-1, with TRBD1 as a possible D gene (6 bases). V shed 5 bases and J shed 12 bases, with 17 bases lying between them. Germline CDR1 and CDR2: LNHDA and SQIVND (reference sequence). The CDR3 extends over 13 amino acids. The DNA for the CDR3 is TGTGCCAGTAGTGTCGGGACACTACTTACGCAGTTCTTC. Amino acid sequence: CASSVGTLLTQFF. The full variable domain, with the rest looked up from reference TRBV19 and TRBJ2-1, is DGGITQSPKYLFRKEGQNVTLSCEQNLNHDAMYWYRQDPGQGLRLIYYSQIVNDFQKGDIAEGYSVSREKKESFPLTVTSAQKNPTAFYLCASSVGTLLTQFFGPGTRLTVL.

This clonotype was observed many times. The chain links TRBV12-3 or TRBV12-4 to TRBJ1-1; D is ambiguous. Trimming took 8 bases from V and 0 from J, leaving 10 bases between them. This CDR3 is 13 amino acids long. The CDR3 here is CASVFELNTEAFF. CDR3 sequence (DNA): TGTGCCAGCGTGTTTGAACTGAACACTGAAGCTTTCTTT.

The V call is TRBV20-1, the J call TRBJ1-6; no reliable D call. CDR1 and CDR2 from the germline V gene are DFQATT and SNEGSKA (reference sequence). CDR3 length equals 12 residues. Deletions cut 5 bases from V and 6 bases from J, with 8 bases between. DNA for the CDR3: TGCAGTGCTGGCGAAGCTAATTCACCCCTCCACTTT. It encodes CSAGEANSPLHF.

This clonotype turned up a few times. The chain uses TRBV25-1 and TRBJ2-3; 8 nucleotides agree with TRBD2. The CDR3 is made up of 15 amino acids. Germline values: CDR1 MGHDK, CDR2 SYGVNS. J lost 2 bases, V lost 6 bases, and 7 bases had no gene match. The CDR3: CASRVAGTLTDTQYF. The CDR3, as DNA: TGTGCCAGCAGAGTAGCGGGGACCCTCACAGATACGCAGTATTTT.

The table lists this clonotype with a few counts. CDR3 amino acids: CASSNQPGGYTSGANVLTF. In DNA form, the CDR3 reads TGTGCCAGCAGTAATCAACCCGGGGGGTACACCTCTGGGGCCAACGTCCTGACTTTC. V gene TRBV27 combines with J gene TRBJ2-6, with 7 bases lining up with TRBD2. Per germline, CDR1 MNHEY and CDR2 SMNVEV (reference sequence). The CDR3 is made up of 19 amino acids. V lost 5 bases to trimming and J lost 0 bases; unmatched junction nucleotides: 13.

This clonotype has more than one count but fewer than ten. The chain employs TRBV15 and TRBJ2-5; 8 nucleotides agree with TRBD1. The V gene end was trimmed by 1 base and the J gene end by 1 base; junction bases not matched to a gene: 5. CDR1 and CDR2 from the germline V gene are LNHNV and YYDKDF (reference sequence). The length of the CDR3 is 16 residues. The DNA of the CDR3 is TGTGCCACCAGCAGAGGCTGGCAGGGGGCCCAAGAGACCCAGTACTTC. Its translation: CATSRGWQGAQETQYF.

This clonotype was found a few times. This sequence joins TRBV24-1 and TRBJ1-2; D remains unclear. Germline values: CDR1 KGHDR, CDR2 SFDVKD. The V and J ends lost 9 bases and 8 bases respectively, with 12 bases between them. The CDR3 covers 11 residues. The CDR3 spells CATLPLRGYTF. The CDR3 region has the DNA TGTGCCACCCTGCCGCTTAGAGGCTACACCTTC.

This clonotype was observed a handful of times. The V call is TRBV12-3 or TRBV12-4, the J call TRBJ2-5; 10 positions agree with TRBD2. This CDR3 is 17 amino acids long. V gave up 5 bases and J gave up 1 base; unmatched junction bases: 10. The CDR3 loop reads CASSPGGLAGVQETQYF. The CDR3 bases are TGTGCCAGCAGTCCGGGCGGGCTAGCGGGGGTCCAAGAGACCCAGTACTTC.

V is TRBV6-2 or TRBV6-3 and J is TRBJ1-6, with D perhaps TRBD1 (5 bases). The length of the CDR3 is 15 residues. The V gene lost 2 bases and the J gene lost 7 bases, with 12 bases spanning the gap. Germline CDR1 MNHEY, CDR2 SVGEGT. In nucleotides, the CDR3 is TGTGCCAGCAGTTACGGGACCCCGGGAAATTCACCCCTCCACTTT. This gives the protein CASSYGTPGNSPLHF.

This rearrangement joins TRBV7-9 to TRBJ2-3, with D unresolved. Germline V CDR1 and CDR2: SEHNR, FQNEAQ (reference sequence). V lost 3 bases, J lost 0 bases, and 10 bases lay in between. This CDR3 has 15 amino acids. The DNA of the CDR3 is TGTGCCAGCAGCTTCCGCAGCCCTAGCACAGATACGCAGTATTTT. Protein sequence: CASSFRSPSTDTQYF.

This chain links TRBV12-3 or TRBV12-4 with TRBJ1-5, with D maybe TRBD1 (6 bases). V shed 7 bases and J shed 2 bases, with 15 bases lying between them. The CDR3 has 15 amino acids. CDR3 in amino acids: CASIPGARGNQPQHF. CDR3 bases: TGTGCCAGCATTCCGGGGGCGCGAGGCAATCAGCCCCAGCATTTT.

This chain joins TRBV6-2 or TRBV6-3 and TRBJ2-7; no clear D. V shed 5 bases and J shed 4 bases, with 9 bases lying between them. This CDR3 spans 12 amino acids. Germline CDR1 and CDR2: MNHEY and SVGEGT. CDR3 amino acids: CASSPRAYEQYV. CDR3 DNA sequence: TGTGCCAGCAGTCCCCGGGCTTACGAGCAGTACGTC.

In its sample, this clonotype was seen many times. V gene TRBV7-6 combines with J gene TRBJ2-3; no definite D call. V was trimmed by 0 bases and J by 2 bases, leaving 6 bases between them. The CDR3 loop spans 14 amino acids. The germline CDR1 and CDR2 sequences are SGHVS and FNYEAQ. The CDR3 region is CASSLAYPTDTQYF. The CDR3 nucleotides read TGTGCCAGCAGCTTAGCTTACCCCACAGATACGCAGTATTTT.

This clonotype was detected many times. The gene calls are TRBV5-1 and TRBJ2-3, with D maybe TRBD1 (5 bases). Germline-derived CDR1 and CDR2 are SGHRS and YFSETQ. Trimming removed 1 base from V and 5 bases from J, with 17 bases in between. The CDR3 covers 16 residues. The CDR3 DNA is TGCGCCAGCAGCTTGTTGGGGCTACTGACGCTAGATACGCAGTATTTT. Translating it yields CASSLLGLLTLDTQYF.

The sample holds many counts of this clonotype. The chain employs TRBV12-3 or TRBV12-4 and TRBJ1-2; TRBD1 agrees at 9 bases. J gave up 4 bases and V 6 bases, and 6 bases lay outside the gene matches. The CDR3 covers 14 residues. CDR3 amino acids: CASSPDRGSYGYTF. The CDR3 DNA follows: TGTGCCAGCAGCCCGGACAGGGGAAGCTATGGCTACACCTTC.

In its sample, this clonotype was seen many times. The gene calls are TRBV20-1 and TRBJ2-3; D remains ambiguous. The germline V and J ends were trimmed by 5 bases and 0 bases, with 12 bases remaining between them. The CDR3 consists of 14 residues. CDR1 and CDR2 (germline): DFQATT, SNEGSKA (reference sequence). The CDR3 region is CSARGHFSTDTQYF. The CDR3, as DNA: TGCAGTGCTCGCGGCCACTTTAGCACAGATACGCAGTATTTT.

Note on this clonotype: A read error may explain this, as a much larger clone is one base away. V gene TRBV29-1 combines with J gene TRBJ2-2; either TRBD1 or TRBD2 may supply D (5 bases each). Germline loops: CDR1 SQVTM, CDR2 ANQGSEA. This CDR3 region has 11 residues. CDR3 sequence reads: CSVEDLGELVF. The CDR3 DNA sequence: TGCAGCGTTGAAGATTTGGGGGAGCTGGTTTTT.